This T cell receptor (beta chain) derives from a study of blood T cell repertoires in COVID-19. Study summary: The cDNA or gDNA used as material had been derived from T cells, B-cell-depleted T cells, or PBMCs.

The sample holds one count of this clone. The CDR3 extends over 15 amino acids. Germline V CDR1 and CDR2: MDHEN, SYDVKM. V was cut by 8 bases and J by 2 bases, with 13 bases left in between. Authors' analysis steps: Cell counts per sample came from amplifying reference gene primers. Assay: immunoSEQ multiplex PCR; the TCRdb copy retains only in-frame clones and omits some. V, J and clone size are those of that table, while D and trimming were read from the DNA. Here the sample spans more than 250,000 clones, over 75% being singletons. Sequenced: peripheral blood. The chain links TRBV28 to TRBJ2-6; the D gene is possibly TRBD1 (5 bases). The clonotype comes from a man aged 50 to 59 with active or convalescent COVID-19. CDR3 loop: CASQGLDAGANVLTF. CDR3 nucleotides: TGTGCCAGCCAGGGATTAGATGCTGGGGCCAACGTCCTGACTTTC.